The 8 T cell receptor beta chains below come from one sample, sequenced in a study of blood T cell repertoires in COVID-19. TCRdb keeps only in-frame clones here, not all; method: immunoSEQ multiplex PCR. In the table there are around 140,000 clones, just under 80% of which are singletons. The source material was peripheral blood. The source of these receptors is a woman aged 55-69 years with acute or convalescent COVID-19.

This clone was found a few times. CDR3: CASSQVSSGLRGNTEAFF. For the CDR3, the DNA is TGTGCCAGCAGCCAAGTTAGTTCCGGACTAAGAGGGAACACTGAAGCTTTCTTT. V gene TRBV4-2 combines with J gene TRBJ1-1, with D unresolved. Germline assignment: CDR1 LGHNA and CDR2 YNFKEQ. The CDR3 sequence is 18 residues long. V lost 1 base, J lost 1 base, and 19 bases lay in between.

This clone was recorded once. This chain uses TRBV5-1 with TRBJ2-1; the D gene is possibly TRBD1 (5 bases). V lost 2 bases and J lost 12, with 18 bases in between. The CDR3 covers 14 residues. The germline CDR1 and CDR2 sequences are SGHRS and YFSETQ. The chain's CDR3 is CASSFDSFTGRQFF. CDR3 coding DNA: TGCGCCAGCAGCTTCGACAGTTTTACTGGTAGGCAGTTCTTC.

This chain joins TRBV6-5 and TRBJ1-2; weak D call: TRBD1 (6 bases). Germline-derived CDR1 and CDR2 are MNHEY and SVGAGI. This CDR3 comprises 15 residues. Trimming cost V 2 bases and J 3 bases, with 13 bases left between them. CDR3 amino acids: CASSYPRQEHYGYTF. CDR3 nucleotides: TGTGCCAGCAGTTACCCCCGACAGGAGCACTATGGCTACACCTTC.

Of note for this clone: The identical CDR3 is also encoded by other nucleotide sequences in the sample. The chain uses TRBV27 and TRBJ2-2; D is unclear. The CDR3 totals 13 residues. Germline CDR1 MNHEY, CDR2 SMNVEV (reference sequence). Trimming pared 0 bases from V and 4 bases from J, leaving 3 bases between. In DNA form, the CDR3 reads TGTGCCAGCAGTTTATCGGCCACCGGGGAGCTGTTTTTT. Its translation is CASSLSATGELFF.

CDR3 in DNA: TGTGCCAGCTCACCGCTGAAAGGGGACACTGAAGCTTTCTTT. It is translated as CASSPLKGDTEAFF. The chain carries TRBV18 and TRBJ1-1, with D possibly matching TRBD1 (5 bases). The ends were cut back, 3 bases at V and 3 bases at J, with 11 bases in the middle. The CDR3 extends over 14 amino acids. CDR1 and CDR2 (germline): KGHSH, LQKENI.

This clone was seen a handful of times. The J gene is TRBJ2-7, the V gene TRBV7-6; 7 bases map to TRBD2. J gave up 1 base and V 5 bases, and 14 bases lay outside the gene matches. CDR1 is SGHVS, CDR2 FNYEAQ, per germline. The CDR3 spans 17 residues. CDR3 in DNA: TGTGCCAGCAGCGAATCACGTACTAGCGTGGGATCCTACGAGCAGTACTTC. This codes for CASSESRTSVGSYEQYF. The whole variable domain, filled in from reference TRBV7-6 and TRBJ2-7, reads GAGVSQSPRYKVTKRGQDVALRCDPISGHVSLYWYRQALGQGPEFLTYFNYEAQQDKSGLPNDRFSAERPEGSISTLTIQRTEQRDSAMYRCASSESRTSVGSYEQYFGPGTRLTVT.

The chain couples TRBV30 to TRBJ2-2, with TRBD2 matching over 14 bases. The CDR3 consists of 19 residues. Germline lookup yields CDR1 GTSNPN and CDR2 SVGIG (reference sequence). Losses at the gene ends were 0 bases for V and 6 bases for J; bases not matched to a gene: 12. CDR3 bases: TGTGCCTGGAGTGTATTCGCCGGGACTAGCGGGAGAAGGGCCGGGGAGCTGTTTTTT. As protein: CAWSVFAGTSGRRAGELFF.

The sample holds a few counts of this clone. The gene calls are TRBV3-1 (or the pseudogene TRBV3-2) and TRBJ2-7, with 8 positions matching TRBD2. The trim removed 1 base at V and 6 bases at J, leaving 8 bases unmatched. CDR3 length equals 15 residues. Germline V CDR1 and CDR2: LGHDT, YNNKEL (reference sequence). This CDR3 is CASSQVTGGPFEQYF. CDR3 nucleotide sequence: TGTGCCAGCAGCCAAGTGACGGGAGGGCCCTTCGAGCAGTACTTC.